This T cell receptor (beta chain) was sequenced for a study of cytomegalovirus exposure and HLA in healthy donors. Overall study findings and caveats: Researchers counted around 170 TCR beta chains as cytomegalovirus-associated.

Of note for this clone: Its target is not known.

The PCR used 60 Vbeta and 13 Jbeta primers. Clones were sequenced by immunoSEQ multiplex PCR, and TCRdb holds only the in-frame ones, with some missing. The ten most abundant clones cover 2.4% of a sample with about 70,000 clones. This clonotype originated in a female donor in good health and CMV-seropositive. Sequencing was done on a sample of PBMCs.

CDR3 protein: CASSMGRDRYEQYF. CDR3 nucleotides: TGTGCCAGTAGTATGGGCAGGGATAGATACGAGCAGTACTTC. V is TRBV19 and J is TRBJ2-7; possible D gene TRBD1, 5 bases. Between the trimmed V and J ends, which lost 3 bases and 4 bases, there was a span of 13 bases. CDR1 and CDR2 from the germline V gene are LNHDA and SQIVND (reference sequence). The length of the CDR3 is 14 residues.